This record covers a single T cell receptor beta chain. This sample is part of a study of blood T cell repertoires in COVID-19. This CDR3 region has 13 residues. J lost 1 base, V lost 6 bases, and 3 bases had no gene match. Germline V gene data show CDR1 as SNHLY and CDR2 as FYNNEI. Some clones are missing from TCRdb's copy, which holds only in-frame ones; the method was immunoSEQ multiplex PCR. The data show over 450,000 clones, 89% seen once. The clonotype originates from a man aged 18 to 29 with COVID-19, enrolled during active disease. Sequencing was performed on peripheral blood. V usage is TRBV2 and J usage is TRBJ2-7; the match to TRBD1 covers 7 bases. DNA for the CDR3: TGTGCCAGCAGCACGGGACAGTCCTACGAGCAGTACTTC. Its protein is CASSTGQSYEQYF.